A selection of T cell receptor beta chains follows, all from one sample in a study of regulatory T cells in long-lasting Graves disease. TCRdb reprocessed the multiplex PCR reads via MiXCR and lists one record per CDR3 protein. The sample includes approximately 270,000 distinct CDR3 sequences, roughly 18% of them seen just once. These data are also associated with another study on T cells in Graves' hyperthyroidism and ophthalmopathy.

The specimen comprised peripheral blood mononuclear cells (PBMCs), sampled at new diagnosis, from a patient treated with antithyroid drugs. Receptor source: a woman aged 30 to 39 with Graves disease. CDR3s include the opening cysteine and the closing phenylalanine or tryptophan. Fields, in order: D gene, V gene, clone size, CDR3 protein. A D gene is named only where the DNA matches it firmly. Clone size, where shown, is once, few, many, or a class for clones that have expanded.

D gene: .; V gene: TRBV5-1; clone size: many; CDR3 protein: CASSTGDRTSTDTQYF
D gene: .; V gene: TRBV2; clone size: many; CDR3 protein: CASRNIAKNIQYF
D gene: .; V gene: TRBV5-5; clone size: .; CDR3 protein: CASSLRGGTYNSPLHF
D gene: TRBD1; V gene: TRBV25-1; clone size: many; CDR3 protein: CASSDGYRGLREKLFF
D gene: TRBD1; V gene: TRBV28; clone size: many; CDR3 protein: CASSLSFRTGGWYEQYF
D gene: .; V gene: TRBV6-2/TRBV6-3; clone size: many; CDR3 protein: CASRPPFVQETQYF
D gene: .; V gene: TRBV25-1; clone size: .; CDR3 protein: CASGIGVGDQPPHF
D gene: .; V gene: TRBV9; clone size: many; CDR3 protein: CASSVGHRTQQYF
D gene: .; V gene: TRBV7-6; clone size: many; CDR3 protein: CASSLSLGGTEAFF
D gene: .; V gene: TRBV2; clone size: many; CDR3 protein: CASSEAQVRGREHYGYTF
D gene: .; V gene: TRBV4-1; clone size: many; CDR3 protein: CASSQDLGAPNTEAFF
D gene: .; V gene: TRBV7-2; clone size: once; CDR3 protein: CASSLSSGDGYTF
D gene: .; V gene: TRBV3-1; clone size: many; CDR3 protein: CASNDGPATPEAFF
D gene: .; V gene: TRBV28; clone size: many; CDR3 protein: CASSDHGQPQHF
D gene: TRBD2; V gene: TRBV20-1; clone size: .; CDR3 protein: CSASTAGGRGNEQFF
D gene: .; V gene: TRBV11-2; clone size: many; CDR3 protein: CASNSGSSYNEQFF
D gene: TRBD1; V gene: TRBV5-1; clone size: many; CDR3 protein: CASSQDRTDTQYF
D gene: .; V gene: TRBV3-1; clone size: many; CDR3 protein: CASSQEGGPVYTGELFF
D gene: TRBD1; V gene: TRBV2; clone size: many; CDR3 protein: CASRRQGVGTEAFF
D gene: TRBD1; V gene: TRBV7-2; clone size: many; CDR3 protein: CASSRTGGAATEAFF
D gene: .; V gene: TRBV6-2/TRBV6-3; clone size: many; CDR3 protein: CASRTYDIGSYTEAFF
D gene: .; V gene: TRBV4-1; clone size: many; CDR3 protein: CASSQEYSQETQYF
D gene: TRBD2; V gene: TRBV6-1; clone size: many; CDR3 protein: CASASGDYNEQFF
D gene: .; V gene: TRBV20-1; clone size: many; CDR3 protein: CSALLGGTDTQYF
D gene: .; V gene: TRBV18; clone size: many; CDR3 protein: CASSPPGHRDEKLFF
D gene: .; V gene: TRBV18; clone size: .; CDR3 protein: CASSQRGLEQYF
D gene: TRBD1; V gene: TRBV19; clone size: many; CDR3 protein: CASSPAGTGGETQYF
D gene: TRBD1; V gene: TRBV11-1; clone size: once; CDR3 protein: CASSEGARDTEAFF
D gene: .; V gene: TRBV12-5; clone size: many; CDR3 protein: CASGLGRQNTEAFF
D gene: .; V gene: TRBV5-4; clone size: many; CDR3 protein: CASSLGGGAGNEQFF
D gene: .; V gene: TRBV14; clone size: many; CDR3 protein: CASSQTRGDEQFF
D gene: .; V gene: TRBV7-2; clone size: many; CDR3 protein: CASSRDGGEKLFF
D gene: .; V gene: TRBV29-1; clone size: .; CDR3 protein: CSVGNLAGGPGYTF
D gene: .; V gene: TRBV12-3/TRBV12-4; clone size: many; CDR3 protein: CASSQFGMHEQFF
D gene: .; V gene: TRBV4-2; clone size: many; CDR3 protein: CASSQEGSLGYGYTF
D gene: TRBD1; V gene: TRBV5-4; clone size: .; CDR3 protein: CASSFKGGLSEAFF
D gene: TRBD2; V gene: TRBV20-1; clone size: .; CDR3 protein: CSASGGSRYTQYF
D gene: TRBD1; V gene: TRBV20-1; clone size: many; CDR3 protein: CSVRDREEEKLFF
D gene: .; V gene: TRBV14; clone size: .; CDR3 protein: CASSPRANSYNEQFF
D gene: TRBD2; V gene: TRBV15; clone size: many; CDR3 protein: CATRGGLAEAETQYF
D gene: .; V gene: TRBV7-2; clone size: many; CDR3 protein: CASAFDRMVQETQYF
D gene: .; V gene: TRBV19; clone size: few; CDR3 protein: CASSIASFGPMEAFF
D gene: .; V gene: TRBV13; clone size: many; CDR3 protein: CASSLLQTPGTDTQYF
D gene: .; V gene: TRBV7-9; clone size: many; CDR3 protein: CASSSKLTDTEAFF
D gene: .; V gene: TRBV20-1; clone size: .; CDR3 protein: CSARDSTYEQYF
D gene: .; V gene: TRBV18; clone size: many; CDR3 protein: CASSARQVPDYGYTF
D gene: .; V gene: TRBV3-1; clone size: many; CDR3 protein: CASSQVDSPLHF
D gene: TRBD1; V gene: TRBV29-1; clone size: many; CDR3 protein: CSVATGGTEAFF
D gene: TRBD1; V gene: TRBV7-9; clone size: many; CDR3 protein: CASSPPSGTGGNTEAFF
D gene: .; V gene: TRBV12-3/TRBV12-4; clone size: many; CDR3 protein: CASRDATNEKLFF
D gene: .; V gene: TRBV27; clone size: many; CDR3 protein: CASSLIQGHEQYF